Below, 27 T cell receptor beta chains from the same sample are listed, as sequenced in a study of control samples from healthy donors and cancer patients. Only in-frame clones appear in the TCRdb table, and some are missing; sequencing was by immunoSEQ multiplex PCR. The table lists 150,000 to 170,000 clones, roughly 94% of them singletons. What was sequenced was blood. These receptors all come from a man aged 40-55 years in good health.

The V call is TRBV5-4, the J call TRBJ1-6, with D tentatively TRBD1 (6 bases). The CDR3 has 13 residues. V shed 0 bases and J shed 9 bases, with 7 bases lying between them. Germline V CDR1 and CDR2: SGHNT, YYREEE (reference sequence). The CDR3 nucleotides read TGTGCCAGCAGCTTGGACAGGGCTTCACCCCTCCACTTT. It codes for CASSLDRASPLHF. Together with reference TRBV5-4 and TRBJ1-6, the CDR3 gives the full variable domain: ETGVTQSPTHLIKTRGQQVTLRCSSQSGHNTVSWYQQALGQGPQFIFQYYREEENGRGNFPPRFSGLQFPNYSSELNVNALELDDSALYLCASSLDRASPLHFGNGTRLTVT.

The gene calls are TRBV5-5 and TRBJ2-1; a possible D gene is TRBD1 (7 bases). Germline values: CDR1 SGHKS, CDR2 YYEKEE (reference sequence). Trimming removed 5 bases from V and 6 bases from J, with 18 bases in between. The CDR3 extends over 15 amino acids. The CDR3 sequence: CASREGQTWVNEQFF. The CDR3 nucleotides are TGTGCCAGCAGGGAGGGACAGACCTGGGTCAATGAGCAGTTCTTC.

The chain couples TRBV5-1 to TRBJ1-1, with TRBD1 matching 7 bases. The V and J ends lost 0 bases and 4 bases, in that order; junction bases with no gene match: 3. This CDR3 spans 14 amino acids. In germline, CDR1 is SGHRS, CDR2 YFSETQ. DNA of the CDR3: TGCGCCAGCAGCTTGGGAGGGGGCGTCACTGAAGCTTTCTTT. This translates into CASSLGGGVTEAFF. Drawing the rest from reference TRBV5-1 and TRBJ1-1, the complete variable domain is KAGVTQTPRYLIKTRGQQVTLSCSPISGHRSVSWYQQTPGQGLQFLFEYFSETQRNKGNFPGRFSGRQFSNSRSEMNVSTLELGDSALYLCASSLGGGVTEAFFGQGTRLTVV.

The chain combines TRBV28 with TRBJ1-1; D remains ambiguous. V was pared by 8 bases and J by 2 bases, with 15 bases between. The CDR3 sequence is 14 residues long. The V gene's germline CDR1 is MDHEN and CDR2 SYDVKM. The CDR3 sequence: CASSIHRVNTEAFF. Here the CDR3 DNA reads TGTGCCAGCTCGATTCATAGGGTTAACACTGAAGCTTTCTTT.

The count of this clone is one. The CDR3 is CASSLEGTHPPGNTIYF. CDR3 coding DNA: TGCGCCAGCAGCTTGGAGGGGACCCACCCTCCTGGAAACACCATATATTTT. The chain recombines TRBV5-1 with TRBJ1-3, with D maybe TRBD1 (5 bases). The length of the CDR3 is 17 residues. The V end was cut by 0 bases, the J end by 2 bases, with 15 bases between. The V gene's germline CDR1 is SGHRS and CDR2 YFSETQ.

V is TRBV19 and J is TRBJ1-2; D is undetermined. V dropped 3 bases and J dropped 3 bases, with 5 bases sitting between them. Germline CDR1 and CDR2: LNHDA and SQIVND (reference sequence). The CDR3 has 12 residues. CDR3 sequence reads: CASSMDYYGYTF. The CDR3 nucleotides read TGTGCCAGTAGTATGGACTACTATGGCTACACCTTC. The entire variable domain, with the rest obtained from reference TRBV19 and TRBJ1-2, is as follows: DGGITQSPKYLFRKEGQNVTLSCEQNLNHDAMYWYRQDPGQGLRLIYYSQIVNDFQKGDIAEGYSVSREKKESFPLTVTSAQKNPTAFYLCASSMDYYGYTFGSGTRLTVV.

The chain joins TRBV20-1 to TRBJ1-2, with D tentatively TRBD1 (6 bases). Germline CDR1 is DFQATT and CDR2 is SNEGSKA (reference sequence). Deletions cut 3 bases from V and 7 bases from J, with 15 bases between. CDR3 length: 13 amino acids. The CDR3 sequence is CSASGRGFSGYTF. CDR3 DNA: TGCAGTGCTAGTGGCAGGGGTTTCTCTGGCTACACCTTC.

The chain carries TRBV6-5 and TRBJ1-5; unclear D gene. The V gene lost 4 bases and the J gene lost 4 bases, with 11 bases spanning the gap. CDR1 and CDR2 from the germline V gene are MNHEY and SVGAGI. This CDR3 has 14 residues. DNA of the CDR3: TGTGCCAGCAGTTTCATGATCGGGAATCAGCCCCAGCATTTT. Amino acid sequence: CASSFMIGNQPQHF.

This chain joins TRBV7-8 and TRBJ2-3, with D unresolved. Trimming took off 5 bases at V and 2 bases at J, with 5 bases between the two ends. This CDR3 contains 12 residues. Germline CDR1 is SGHVS and CDR2 is FQNEAQ. The CDR3 sequence: CASSPATDTQYF. The CDR3 coding sequence is TGTGCCAGCAGCCCGGCCACAGATACGCAGTATTTT.

The rearrangement links TRBV9 to TRBJ1-2; 9 bases are shared with TRBD1. The CDR3 spans 14 residues. Germline CDR1 SGDLS, CDR2 YYNGEE. The ends lost 4 bases at V and 3 bases at J; junction bases unmatched: 4. The CDR3 DNA follows: TGTGCCAGCAGCTATGGACAGGGGTACTATGGCTACACCTTC. It specifies CASSYGQGYYGYTF.

The chain couples TRBV6-5 to TRBJ2-7; unclear D gene. This CDR3 is 11 amino acids long. CDR1 is MNHEY, CDR2 SVGAGI, per germline. The V gene lost 11 bases and the J gene lost 4 bases, with 12 bases spanning the gap. CDR3 in amino acids: CAAAQLYEQYF. The CDR3 bases are TGTGCCGCCGCACAGCTTTACGAGCAGTACTTC.

This clone appeared a single time. The J gene is TRBJ2-3, the V gene TRBV25-1; tentatively, D is TRBD2 (5 bases). V was trimmed by 0 bases and J by 3 bases, leaving 7 bases between them. The CDR3 contains 14 residues. Germline values: CDR1 MGHDK, CDR2 SYGVNS. For the CDR3, the DNA is TGTGCCAGCAGTGAATATCGGGGAACAGATACGCAGTATTTT. Protein: CASSEYRGTDTQYF.

This clone is a singleton in its sample. V gene TRBV19 combines with J gene TRBJ1-5, with TRBD1 as a possible D gene (6 bases). Trimming left V 8 bases short and J 4 bases short, with 12 bases between. This CDR3 is 13 amino acids long. Germline V gives CDR1 LNHDA, CDR2 SQIVND (reference sequence). CDR3 sequence reads: CASGDRINQPQHF. As DNA, the CDR3 is TGTGCCAGTGGCGACAGGATTAATCAGCCCCAGCATTTT.

This clone appeared a single time. This chain joins TRBV5-5 and TRBJ1-1, with D perhaps matching TRBD1 (5 bases). The germline CDR1 and CDR2 sequences are SGHKS and YYEKEE (reference sequence). Trimming took off 3 bases at V and 5 bases at J, with 17 bases between the two ends. This CDR3 region has 15 residues. CDR3 protein: CASSWSVGGVTEAFF. CDR3 in DNA: TGTGCCAGCAGCTGGAGTGTGGGGGGAGTAACTGAAGCTTTCTTT.

This clone has just one count. The genes are TRBV12-5 and TRBJ2-5; a possible D gene is TRBD1 (5 bases). The CDR3 length is 14 residues. Germline V gene data show CDR1 as LGHNT and CDR2 as FRNRAP. V lost 1 base and J lost 5, with 11 bases in between. CDR3 loop: CASGLEGLSETQYF. Written as DNA, the CDR3 is TGTGCTAGTGGTTTGGAGGGGTTGTCGGAGACCCAGTACTTC.

The genes are TRBV18 and TRBJ1-6; D not certain. Germline V gene lookup returns CDR1 KGHSH and CDR2 LQKENI. This CDR3 has 15 amino acids. The V end lost 2 bases, the J end lost 0 bases, and 5 bases lay between the germline ends. The CDR3 sequence is CASSPSSSYNSPLHF. CDR3 DNA: TGTGCCAGCTCACCAAGCAGCTCCTATAATTCACCCCTCCACTTT.

This clone was recorded once. This chain links TRBV28 with TRBJ1-3; possible D gene TRBD1, 5 bases. Germline V gene lookup returns CDR1 MDHEN and CDR2 SYDVKM. This CDR3 is 15 amino acids long. Deletions cut 3 bases from V and 4 bases from J, with 13 bases between. The CDR3 region is CASSFRARGGNTIYF. CDR3 bases: TGTGCCAGCAGTTTCCGGGCCCGGGGCGGAAACACCATATATTTT.

This chain links TRBV19 with TRBJ1-6, with D hard to call. Trimming took 3 bases from V and 7 from J, leaving 4 bases between them. The CDR3 length is 12 residues. Germline CDR1 and CDR2: LNHDA and SQIVND (reference sequence). CDR3 region: CASSMGNSPLHF. CDR3 DNA: TGTGCCAGTAGTATGGGGAATTCACCCCTCCACTTT.

The rearrangement joins TRBV2 to TRBJ1-2; 8 bases are a match to TRBD1. The length of the CDR3 is 13 residues. Per the germline V gene, CDR1 is SNHLY and CDR2 is FYNNEI. The trim removed 8 bases at V and 2 bases at J, leaving 4 bases unmatched. The CDR3, as DNA: TGTGCCAGCGCCAGACAGGGGAACTATGGCTACACCTTC. Translating gives CASARQGNYGYTF.

This clone was counted a single time. The rearrangement joins TRBV27 to TRBJ1-5; 7 nucleotides align to TRBD1. Germline values: CDR1 MNHEY, CDR2 SMNVEV (reference sequence). This CDR3 comprises 15 residues. J gave up 1 base and V 5 bases, and 5 bases lay outside the gene matches. The CDR3 DNA reads as TGTGCCAGCAGTCACAGGGGCCGAAGCAATCAGCCCCAGCATTTT. Its protein is CASSHRGRSNQPQHF.

The V and J genes are TRBV27 and TRBJ2-4; D gene unclear. The germline gives CDR1 MNHEY, CDR2 SMNVEV (reference sequence). This CDR3 is 14 amino acids long. V was shortened by 8 bases and J by 8 bases, with 19 bases between the two germline ends. This CDR3 is CASSPGPSMDIQYF. The CDR3 coding sequence is TGTGCCAGCTCCCCAGGCCCCAGTATGGACATTCAGTACTTC.

The chain recombines TRBV28 with TRBJ1-1; the D gene is possibly TRBD1 (5 bases). CDR1 and CDR2 (germline): MDHEN, SYDVKM. Trimming left V 8 bases short and J 4 bases short, with 14 bases between. The CDR3 spans 13 residues. In DNA, the CDR3 is TGTGCCAGCGGAACCCAGGGTCCCACTGAAGCTTTCTTT. Protein sequence: CASGTQGPTEAFF. Together with reference TRBV28 and TRBJ1-1, the CDR3 gives the full variable domain: DVKVTQSSRYLVKRTGEKVFLECVQDMDHENMFWYRQDPGLGLRLIYFSYDVKMKEKGDIPEGYSVSREKKERFSLILESASTNQTSMYLCASGTQGPTEAFFGQGTRLTVV.

This clone was counted only a few times. The rearrangement links TRBV5-1 to TRBJ1-6; no definite D call. Looked up from germline, CDR1 is SGHRS and CDR2 is YFSETQ. Deletions cut 0 bases from V and 0 bases from J, with 7 bases between. The CDR3 length is 16 residues. The CDR3 DNA is TGCGCCAGCAGCTTGGACGGTCGCTCCTATAATTCACCCCTCCACTTT. This encodes CASSLDGRSYNSPLHF. Full variable domain (missing parts from reference TRBV5-1 and TRBJ1-6): KAGVTQTPRYLIKTRGQQVTLSCSPISGHRSVSWYQQTPGQGLQFLFEYFSETQRNKGNFPGRFSGRQFSNSRSEMNVSTLELGDSALYLCASSLDGRSYNSPLHFGNGTRLTVT.

The chain uses TRBV12-3 or TRBV12-4 and TRBJ1-1; D not resolved. V lost 6 bases to trimming and J lost 11 bases, with 13 bases between them. CDR3 length equals 11 residues. For the CDR3, the DNA is TGTGCCAGCAGCAACGGATTAGAGGCTTTCTTT. This translates into CASSNGLEAFF.

The rearrangement links TRBV19 to TRBJ2-3, with D possibly TRBD1 on 5 matching bases. Germline V gene lookup returns CDR1 LNHDA and CDR2 SQIVND (reference sequence). V was cut by 5 bases and J by 1 base, with 7 bases left in between. The CDR3 extends over 13 amino acids. The CDR3 coding sequence is TGTGCCAGTAGTCCGACAGGCACAGATACGCAGTATTTT. Translation gives CASSPTGTDTQYF.

V and J are TRBV4-3 and TRBJ2-1; D may be TRBD2 (5 bases). The CDR3 has 17 amino acids. V lost 0 bases and J 4 bases, leaving 16 bases between the germline ends. Per the germline V gene, CDR1 is LGHNA and CDR2 is YSLEER. This CDR3 reads CASSQDRVDSAYNEQFF. CDR3 sequence (DNA): TGCGCCAGCAGCCAAGATCGAGTGGACTCGGCATACAATGAGCAGTTCTTC.

The gene calls are TRBV7-8 and TRBJ2-3; 7 bases match TRBD2. The germline gives CDR1 SGHVS, CDR2 FQNEAQ. This CDR3 comprises 17 residues. After removal of 0 bases from V and 2 bases from J, the junction contained 8 bases not matched to a gene. For the CDR3, the DNA is TGTGCCAGCAGCTTAGCGCCTAGCGGTTTCTCCACAGATACGCAGTATTTT. Amino acid sequence: CASSLAPSGFSTDTQYF.